The sequence of this T cell receptor beta chain was determined in a study of T cell repertoires in cytomegalovirus infection. Overall study context: Both a matching HLA type and CMV infection were indicated by public TCR beta signatures.

In TCRdb, the reads were re-called with MiXCR into one record per CDR3 protein. The data contain 270,000 or so distinct CDR3 sequences, about 18% of them singletons. Germline CDR1 MNHEY, CDR2 SVGAGI. The CDR3 totals 15 residues. V lost 2 bases and J lost 5, with 15 bases in between. This clonotype was recorded a few times. Its antigen is still unknown. Whole-study results and caveats: Cumulative public TCR beta family frequency identified carriers of CMV plus the relevant HLA. The response measured ex vivo was dominated by TCR beta clonotypes (HLA-C-restricted and CMV-specific).

The receptor's source is a human donor in good health (CMV status not recorded). Some clones in this sample may be carry-over from other donors' samples. Material for sequencing was CD8+ T cells from PBMCs. The chain couples TRBV6-5 to TRBJ2-5; D may match TRBD1 or TRBD2 (6 bases each). CDR3 in amino acids: CASSYIPGALETQYF. Written as DNA, the CDR3 is TGTGCCAGCAGTTACATCCCGGGGGCCCTGGAGACCCAGTACTTC.